Reported below is one T cell receptor (beta chain). Its antigen is still unknown. Per-nucleotide qualities are absent, and no much larger clonotype sits a single base away. TCR CDR3 regions were amplified from genomic DNA by multiplex PCR using the deep immunoSEQ assay. For each cell subset, the extracted genomic DNA was distributed evenly across all wells of several immunoSEQ 96-well plates, and each plate served as one replicate. Each replicate PCR for sorted subsets received roughly 0.2 ug genomic DNA, equal to roughly 30,000 T cell genomes. The purified libraries were quantified using a Qubit 3.0 fluorometer, sized with a Bioanalyzer 2100, and then quantified again using the KAPA Library Quantification kit. Each immunoSEQ 96-well plate was sequenced on its own single-read 150-cycle Illumina NextSeq 550 flow cell. The paper's processing steps were these. Because the immunoSEQ output included only junctional sequences and no quality scores, the filtering could not be the same as the filtering used for full-length reads. Sequences were annotated with PyIR, a Python wrapper for IgBLAST v1.9, using IMGT germline references to assign V/J genes and CDR3. Reads were filtered out if the reads had weak V/J assignments (E-value above 1e-6), no CDR3, stop codons, out-of-frame junctions, or ambiguous translated residues. V3J clonotypes were defined as sequences sharing the same inferred V gene, J gene, and CDR3 amino acid sequence. The percentage overlap between two repertoires was calculated by dividing the number of shared unique clonotypes by the size of the smaller repertoire. Richness of each repertoire was evaluated using RTK rarefaction, the Chao1 estimator, and Recon v2.1 estimates of unobserved clonotypes. Generation probabilities were computed with OLGA for all TCRbeta clonotypes obtained by the gDNA method from several donors. In its TCRdb copy, this immuneACCESS table keeps in-frame sequences only and misses some clones. Where compared with another copy, unresolved V genes explain less than half of these, and the others have no known cause. V, J and clone size are taken as reported in that table, and D and trimming were inferred from the DNA itself. The sample yields around 2,000,000 clones; 93% were counted once. Together, the top ten hold more than 1.5% of the sample.

This record belongs to a study of shared clonotypes between healthy human individuals (dated by TCRdb to about 2020). With respect to the entire study: The cohort comprised a couple of women and a few men aged 18 to 49 years. For each donor, CD4 naive and CD4 memory were each given three plates, CD8 naive was given two plates, and CD8 memory was given one plate. The study deeply sequenced blood TCR repertoires of roughly five healthy adults to estimate repertoire size and the extent of clonotype sharing between individuals. To increase sequencing depth and limit assay-specific biases, TCR repertoire library preparation and sequencing were carried out by different laboratories using diverse techniques. Per donor, leukapheresis produced somewhere between about 0.94 and 9.5 billion PBMCs.

The germline V gene sets CDR1 to SQVTM and CDR2 to ANQGSEA. The CDR3 goes from the cysteine to the phenylalanine over 13 residues. The retained sequence is limited to the CDR3, 39 bases, with the frame set at the first base. Ends trimmed: V by 6 bases, J by 8 bases; bases unmatched to a gene: 9. For the CD8 naive samples, CD45RO-negative cells were positively selected for CCR7, yielding a CD45RA+CCR7+ population from which TemRA cells were excluded. The donors were healthy, HIV-negative adults with no recently reported acute infections or vaccinations. Only Caucasian adults living in Nashville, Tennessee, USA were represented among the donors. Blood was collected by leukapheresis, and PBMCs were isolated by Ficoll-Histopaque density gradient centrifugation and then cryopreserved in liquid nitrogen vapor phase. Purity and quantity of every magnetically sorted T cell population were checked by analytical flow cytometry. Genomic DNA was isolated from each sorted fraction and quantified by UV absorbance on a Nanodrop 2000c.

Summary of the overall study and its limitations: Sampling was restricted to blood, and TCR repertoires in tissues likely differ from the TCR repertoires found in blood. When a few donors were compared, the shared fraction of clonotypes was roughly 5% for naive CD4, approximately 3.5% for naive CD8, roughly 2.3% for memory CD4, and 0.3% to 0.5% for memory CD8. Even with the large sequencing depth, rarefaction of the sorted-subset datasets indicated that sequencing was incomplete. Based on pairwise subsampling, the degree of clonotype sharing among donors was expected to be affected by sequencing depth. Larger estimated clonotype richness was generally found for naive subsets than for memory subsets. Compared with non-shared clonotypes, clonotypes shared by all four sorted-subset donors had higher generation probabilities. The genetic and exposure-history diversity represented was limited by the small number of donors.

The TCR originated in a man younger than 35 in good health. Some clones in this sample may be carry-over from other donors' samples. Input material: naive CD8+ T cells from PBMCs. The cell subset or site tag for this specimen amounts to: CD45RA+CCR7+. Recombination connected TRBV29-1 to TRBJ2-1; 8 bases in between match TRBD2. Read as DNA, the sequence is TGCAGCGTGGTACTAGCGGTCCAGCATGAGCAGTTCTTC. Its protein product is CSVVLAVQHEQFF.